The clone carrying this TCR beta chain was seen more than once but under ten times. Antigen: not known. TRB rearrangements spanning V, D and J were amplified using mixed TRB-A/B primers. TCRdb re-called the multiplex PCR reads with MiXCR, one entry per CDR3 protein. The data contain 1,000 to 1,500 distinct CDR3 sequences, roughly 25% of them singletons. Peripheral blood genomic DNA, not sorted cells or RNA, was the template. The record originates from a study of T cell repertoires in aging, cancer and after chemotherapy. The CDR3 spans 13 residues. CDR1 and CDR2 (germline): MNHEY, SMNVEV (reference sequence). Trimming removed 4 bases from V and 7 bases from J, with 14 bases in between. The study, taken as a whole, reports: Compared with age-matched healthy donors, untreated hematological or solid cancer patients showed higher blood TCR clonality.

The chain couples TRBV27 to TRBJ2-7; D could derive from TRBD1 or TRBD2 (6 bases each). The sequencing sample was made of blood. This sequence originates from a human donor with a blood cancer. The CDR3 DNA reads as TGTGCCAGCAGTTCCCTCGGGGGCGCAGAGCAGTACTTC. Translation gives CASSSLGGAEQYF.